This entry features one T cell receptor (beta chain) sequence. The table lists this clonotype with a few counts. Its antigen is currently not known. Base-call qualities are not available, and no considerably larger clone is one nucleotide away. The data were obtained in a study of T-cell reconstitution after alpha-beta-depleted transplantation in children (TCRdb year 2016). Notes on the research overall: T-cell immune reconstitution after TCRalphabeta/CD19-depleted allogeneic hematopoietic cell transplantation in children was quantitatively tracked in the study by means of TCR repertoire profiling.

The CDR3 runs 15 residues from the cysteine to the phenylalanine. Solely the CDR3 DNA is kept, with 45 bases framed from the first base. The germline V end is reduced by 0 bases and the J end by 5 bases; junction bases left unmatched: 5. The germline V gene supplies CDR1 SGHRS and CDR2 YFSETQ. Library construction relied on PCR. The instrument given in TCRdb is Illumina HiSeq 2500. To normalize quantification of the TCRbeta repertoire, the TCR libraries were built with molecular barcoding that relied on unique molecular identifiers. TCRdb reprocessed the public reads (quality trimming at Q25 with fastp, clone calling with MiXCR) and kept in-frame beta chains. Rows are unified per CDR3 protein, each entry keeping the most common DNA and genes. In this sample the table shows a few hundred thousand distinct CDR3 sequences, around 21% of which occur a single time. The top ten clones comprise about 3.8% of the sample.

The chain links TRBV5-1 with TRBJ2-5; 9 bases in the middle match TRBD2. The material was PBMCs from the stem cell graft donor, obtained from the stem cell graft. This sequence was found in a human donor who donated a stem cell graft to a child with acute myeloid leukemia. In nucleotide form, the sequence is TGCGCCAGCAGCTTGGATGGGACTAGCCGTGAGACCCAGTACTTC. This sequence encodes CASSLDGTSRETQYF.